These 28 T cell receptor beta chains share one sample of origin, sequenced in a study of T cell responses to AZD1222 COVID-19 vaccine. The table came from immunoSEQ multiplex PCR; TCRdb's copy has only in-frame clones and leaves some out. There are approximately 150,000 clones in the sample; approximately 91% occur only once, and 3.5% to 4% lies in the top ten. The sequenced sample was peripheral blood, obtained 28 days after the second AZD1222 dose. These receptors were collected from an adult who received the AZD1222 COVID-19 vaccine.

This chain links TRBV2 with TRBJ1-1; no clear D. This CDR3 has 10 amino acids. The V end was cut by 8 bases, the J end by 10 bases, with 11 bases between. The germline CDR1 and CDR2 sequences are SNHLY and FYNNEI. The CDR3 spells CASRGRAAFF. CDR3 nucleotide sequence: TGTGCCAGCCGAGGACGCGCAGCTTTCTTT.

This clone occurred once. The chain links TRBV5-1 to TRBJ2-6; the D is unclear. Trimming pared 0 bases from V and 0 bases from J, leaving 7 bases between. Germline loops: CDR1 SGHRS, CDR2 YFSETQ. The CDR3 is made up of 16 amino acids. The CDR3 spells CASSLGAGSGANVLTF. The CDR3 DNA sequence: TGCGCCAGCAGCTTGGGGGCTGGCTCTGGGGCCAACGTCCTGACTTTC.

Here the CDR3 DNA reads TGTGCCACCAGCCGAAGGAATGATTGGGCCGGGGAGCTGTTTTTT. Protein: CATSRRNDWAGELFF. This chain uses TRBV15 with TRBJ2-2; D gene ambiguous. Germline V lookup: CDR1 LNHNV, CDR2 YYDKDF (reference sequence). V was pared by 5 bases and J by 6 bases, with 16 bases between. This CDR3 spans 15 amino acids.

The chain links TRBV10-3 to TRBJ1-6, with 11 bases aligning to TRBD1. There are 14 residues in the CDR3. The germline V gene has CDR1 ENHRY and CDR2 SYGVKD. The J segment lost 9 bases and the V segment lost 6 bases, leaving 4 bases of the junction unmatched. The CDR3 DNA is TGTGCCATCAGGAAGGGACAGGGGGGTTCACCCCTCCACTTT. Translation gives CAIRKGQGGSPLHF.

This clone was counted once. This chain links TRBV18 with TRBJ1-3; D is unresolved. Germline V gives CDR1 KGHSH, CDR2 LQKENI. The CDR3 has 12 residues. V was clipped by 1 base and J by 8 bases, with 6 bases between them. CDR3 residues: CASSPREDTIYF. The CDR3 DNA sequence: TGTGCCAGCTCACCACGAGAGGACACCATATATTTT.

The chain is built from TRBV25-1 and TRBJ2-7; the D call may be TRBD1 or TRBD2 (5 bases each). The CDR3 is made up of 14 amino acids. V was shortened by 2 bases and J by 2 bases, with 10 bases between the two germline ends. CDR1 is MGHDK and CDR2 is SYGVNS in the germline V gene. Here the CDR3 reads CASSETGLPYEQYF. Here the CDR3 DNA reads TGTGCCAGCAGTGAAACGGGGCTCCCCTACGAGCAGTACTTC.

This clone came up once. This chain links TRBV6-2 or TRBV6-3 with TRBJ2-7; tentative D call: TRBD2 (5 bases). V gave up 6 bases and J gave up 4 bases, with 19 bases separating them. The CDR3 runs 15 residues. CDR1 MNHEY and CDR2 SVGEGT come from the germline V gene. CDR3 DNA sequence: TGTGCCAGCAGGCCTCCTAGATCGACTATGTACGAGCAGTACTTC. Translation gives CASRPPRSTMYEQYF.

The CDR3 loop is CAISEPDRGGTEAFF. In DNA form, the CDR3 reads TGTGCCATCAGTGAGCCCGACAGGGGAGGAACTGAAGCTTTCTTT. The chain recombines TRBV10-3 with TRBJ1-1; TRBD1 aligns across 8 bases. Unmatched junction bases numbered 7, after V lost 2 bases and J lost 5 bases. Germline lookup yields CDR1 ENHRY and CDR2 SYGVKD. The CDR3 extends over 15 amino acids.

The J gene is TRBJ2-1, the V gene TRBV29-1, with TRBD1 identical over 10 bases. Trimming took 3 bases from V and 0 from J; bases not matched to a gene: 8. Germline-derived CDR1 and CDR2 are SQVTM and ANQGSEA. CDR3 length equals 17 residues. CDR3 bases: TGCAGCGTTGAGCACGAAGGGACAGGGGCCTCCTACAATGAGCAGTTCTTC. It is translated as CSVEHEGTGASYNEQFF.

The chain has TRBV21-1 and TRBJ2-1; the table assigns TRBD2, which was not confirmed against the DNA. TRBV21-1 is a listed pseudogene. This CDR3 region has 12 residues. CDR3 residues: CASSKEMRGEFF. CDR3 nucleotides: TGTGCCAGCAGCAAAGAGATGCGGGGGGAGTTCTTC.

The CDR3 region has the DNA TGCGCCAGCAGCCTGATACCGCCGCGACAGGGGTCCTACGAGCAGTACTTC. Residues: CASSLIPPRQGSYEQYF. The V and J genes are TRBV4-1 and TRBJ2-7; TRBD1 matches at 8 bases. The CDR3 is 17 amino acids. The junction had 12 bases not matched to a gene; V was cut back by 4 bases and J by 1 base. CDR1 and CDR2 from the germline V gene are MGHRA and YSYEKL.

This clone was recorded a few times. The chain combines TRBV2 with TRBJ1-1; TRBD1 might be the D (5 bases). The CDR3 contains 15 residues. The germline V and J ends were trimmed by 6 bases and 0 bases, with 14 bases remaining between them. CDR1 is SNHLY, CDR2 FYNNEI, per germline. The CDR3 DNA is TGTGCCAGCAGACAAAGAGGGGCTCTGAACACTGAAGCTTTCTTT. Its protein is CASRQRGALNTEAFF.

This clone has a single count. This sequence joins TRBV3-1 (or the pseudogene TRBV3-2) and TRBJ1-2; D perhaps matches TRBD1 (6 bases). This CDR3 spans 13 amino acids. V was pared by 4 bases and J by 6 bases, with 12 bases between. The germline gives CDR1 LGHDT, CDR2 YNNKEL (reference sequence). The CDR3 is CASSPDSRNGYTF. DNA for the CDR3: TGTGCCAGCAGCCCGGACAGTCGTAATGGCTACACCTTC.

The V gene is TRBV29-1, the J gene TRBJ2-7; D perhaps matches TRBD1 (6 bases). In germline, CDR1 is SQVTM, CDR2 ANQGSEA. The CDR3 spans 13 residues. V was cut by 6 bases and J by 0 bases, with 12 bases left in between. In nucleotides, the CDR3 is TGCAGCGTCCTCCGGACAGCCTCCTACGAGCAGTACTTC. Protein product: CSVLRTASYEQYF.

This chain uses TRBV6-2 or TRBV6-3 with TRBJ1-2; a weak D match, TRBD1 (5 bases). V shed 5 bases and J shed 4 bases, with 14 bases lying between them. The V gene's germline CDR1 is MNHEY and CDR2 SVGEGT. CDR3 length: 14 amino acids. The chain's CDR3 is CASSPGTTGYGYTF. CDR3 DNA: TGTGCCAGCAGTCCCGGGACCACGGGCTATGGCTACACCTTC.

The DNA of the CDR3 is TGTGCCAGCAGCCAACCCCGCGGGGGTCTGGGGGAACCTCAAGAGACCCAGTACTTC. This sequence encodes CASSQPRGGLGEPQETQYF. The rearrangement joins TRBV14 to TRBJ2-5; TRBD2 matches 7 bases. CDR1 is SGHDN, CDR2 FVKESK, per germline. This CDR3 has 19 residues. Trimming cost V 2 bases and J 2 bases; bases outside gene matches: 17. The full variable domain, in which reference TRBV14 and TRBJ2-5 provide the parts outside the CDR3, is EAGVTQFPSHSVIEKGQTVTLRCDPISGHDNLYWYRRVMGKEIKFLLHFVKESKQDESGMPNNRFLAERTGGTYSTLKVQPAELEDSGVYFCASSQPRGGLGEPQETQYFGPGTRLLVL.

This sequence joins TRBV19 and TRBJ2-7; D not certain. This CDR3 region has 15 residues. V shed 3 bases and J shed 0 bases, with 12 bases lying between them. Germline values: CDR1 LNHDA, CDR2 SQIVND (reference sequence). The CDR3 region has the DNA TGTGCCAGTAGTATTTTGACCAGACCCTCCTACGAGCAGTACTTC. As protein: CASSILTRPSYEQYF.

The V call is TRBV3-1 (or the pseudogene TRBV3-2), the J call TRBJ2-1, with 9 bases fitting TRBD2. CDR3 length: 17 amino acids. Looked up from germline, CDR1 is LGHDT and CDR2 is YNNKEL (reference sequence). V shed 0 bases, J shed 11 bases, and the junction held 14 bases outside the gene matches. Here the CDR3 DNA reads TGTGCCAGCAGCCAAGATCGCGGGGGGGGTCCGTTCTCTAAGCAGTTCTTC. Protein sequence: CASSQDRGGGPFSKQFF.

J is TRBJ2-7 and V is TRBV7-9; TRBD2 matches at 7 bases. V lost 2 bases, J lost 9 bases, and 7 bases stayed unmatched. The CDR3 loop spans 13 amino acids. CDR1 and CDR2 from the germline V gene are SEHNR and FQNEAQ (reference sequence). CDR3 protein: CASSLSRDYAQYF. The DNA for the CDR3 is TGTGCCAGCAGCTTATCCCGGGACTATGCGCAGTACTTC.

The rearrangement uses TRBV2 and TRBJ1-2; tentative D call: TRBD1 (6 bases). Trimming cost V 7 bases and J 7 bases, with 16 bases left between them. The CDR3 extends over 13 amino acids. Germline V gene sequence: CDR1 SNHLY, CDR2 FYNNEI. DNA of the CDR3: TGTGCCAGCACTAACCGAGGGGGAAGTGGCTACACCTTC. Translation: CASTNRGGSGYTF. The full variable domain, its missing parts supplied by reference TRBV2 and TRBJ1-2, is EPEVTQTPSHQVTQMGQEVILRCVPISNHLYFYWYRQILGQKVEFLVSFYNNEISEKSEIFDDQFSVERPDGSNFTLKIRSTKLEDSAMYFCASTNRGGSGYTFGSGTRLTVV.

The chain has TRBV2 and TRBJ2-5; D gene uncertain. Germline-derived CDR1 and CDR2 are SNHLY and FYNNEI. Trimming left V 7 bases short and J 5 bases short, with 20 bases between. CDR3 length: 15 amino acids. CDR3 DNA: TGTGCCAGCAAATACGATAGACGAGCCTCGGAGACCCAGTACTTC. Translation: CASKYDRRASETQYF.

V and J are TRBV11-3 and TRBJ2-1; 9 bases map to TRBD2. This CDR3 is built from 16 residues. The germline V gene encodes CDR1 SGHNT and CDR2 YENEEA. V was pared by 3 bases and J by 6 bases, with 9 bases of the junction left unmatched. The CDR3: CASSLEQREAINEQFF. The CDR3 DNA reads TGTGCCAGCAGCTTGGAACAGCGGGAGGCGATCAATGAGCAGTTCTTC. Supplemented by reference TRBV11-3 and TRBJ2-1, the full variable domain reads EAGVVQSPRYKIIEKKQPVAFWCNPISGHNTLYWYLQNLGQGPELLIRYENEEAVDDSQLPKDRFSAERLKGVDSTLKIQPAELGDSAVYLCASSLEQREAINEQFFGPGTRLTVL.

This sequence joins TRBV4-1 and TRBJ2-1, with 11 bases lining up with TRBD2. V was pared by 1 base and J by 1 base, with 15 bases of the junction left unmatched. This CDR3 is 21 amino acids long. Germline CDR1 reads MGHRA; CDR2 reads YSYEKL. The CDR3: CASSQVPRSTSGGISYNEQFF. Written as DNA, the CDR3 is TGCGCCAGCAGCCAAGTACCCAGGTCCACTAGCGGGGGCATATCCTACAATGAGCAGTTCTTC.

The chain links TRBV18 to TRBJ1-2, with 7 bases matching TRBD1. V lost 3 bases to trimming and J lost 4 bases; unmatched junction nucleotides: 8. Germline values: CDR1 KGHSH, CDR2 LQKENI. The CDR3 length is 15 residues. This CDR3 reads CASSPSMTGSYGYTF. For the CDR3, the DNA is TGTGCCAGCTCACCGTCTATGACAGGGTCCTATGGCTACACCTTC.

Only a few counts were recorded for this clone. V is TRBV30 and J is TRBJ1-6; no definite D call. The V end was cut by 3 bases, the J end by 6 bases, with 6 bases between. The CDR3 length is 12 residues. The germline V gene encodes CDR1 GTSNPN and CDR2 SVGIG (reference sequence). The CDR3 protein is CAWRARNSPLHF. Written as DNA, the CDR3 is TGTGCCTGGAGGGCCCGTAATTCACCCCTCCACTTT.

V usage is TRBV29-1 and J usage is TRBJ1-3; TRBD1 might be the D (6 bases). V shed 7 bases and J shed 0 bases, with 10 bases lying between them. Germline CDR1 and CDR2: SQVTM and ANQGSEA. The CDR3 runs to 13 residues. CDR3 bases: TGCAGCGCCCGACAGGTCTCTGGAAACACCATATATTTT. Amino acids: CSARQVSGNTIYF.

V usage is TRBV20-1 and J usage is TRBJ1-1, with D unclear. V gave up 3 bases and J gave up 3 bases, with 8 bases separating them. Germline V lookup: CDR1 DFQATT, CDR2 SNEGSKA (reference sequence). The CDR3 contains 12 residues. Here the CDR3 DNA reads TGCAGTGCTAGTGATCTGTACACTGAAGCTTTCTTT. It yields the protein CSASDLYTEAFF.

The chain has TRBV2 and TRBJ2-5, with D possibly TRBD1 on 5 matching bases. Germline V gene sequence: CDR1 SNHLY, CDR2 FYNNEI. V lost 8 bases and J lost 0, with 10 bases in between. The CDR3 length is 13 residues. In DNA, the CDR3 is TGTGCCAGCGACTCAGGGTACCAAGAGACCCAGTACTTC. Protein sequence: CASDSGYQETQYF. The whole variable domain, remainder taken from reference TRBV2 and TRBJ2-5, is EPEVTQTPSHQVTQMGQEVILRCVPISNHLYFYWYRQILGQKVEFLVSFYNNEISEKSEIFDDQFSVERPDGSNFTLKIRSTKLEDSAMYFCASDSGYQETQYFGPGTRLLVL.